A single T cell receptor (beta chain) is shown here with its context. Original handling: Nucleated cell counts were estimated from reference gene primer amplification. TCRdb's table, derived via immunoSEQ multiplex PCR, lists solely in-frame clones and lacks some. That table gives V, J and clone size, and the DNA gave D and trimming. The sample consists of around 64,000 clones, 75% to 90% of them appearing once. This sample stems from a study of blood T cell repertoires in COVID-19. J gave up 4 bases and V 4 bases, and 6 bases lay outside the gene matches. The CDR3 is made up of 15 amino acids. Germline CDR1 is MGHDK and CDR2 is SYGVNS.

The TCR comes from a man in his thirties or forties with acute or convalescent COVID-19. This chain links TRBV25-1 with TRBJ1-4; TRBD1 agrees at 7 bases. The sequencing input was peripheral blood. DNA for the CDR3: TGTGCCAGCAGTGCCCAGACAGGGAATAATGAAAAACTGTTTTTT. Its protein is CASSAQTGNNEKLFF.